This passage covers 24 T cell receptor beta chains from one sample sequenced in a study of tumor and adjacent non-tumor tissue in lung cancer. A modified ARM-PCR protocol with three rounds of nested PCR amplified TCRbeta. Each CDR3 protein is one row after TCRdb ran MiXCR on the multiplex PCR reads. This sample carries more than 70,000 distinct CDR3 sequences, roughly 62% of them seen once, and the ten largest clones take roughly 15%. No cell sorting was done before RNA was extracted from the tissue. Sample: lung tumor tissue. All receptors come from a man in his sixties or seventies with non-small cell lung cancer.

The rearrangement links TRBV30 to TRBJ2-4, with D possibly TRBD2 on 6 matching bases. This CDR3 spans 17 amino acids. Germline V CDR1 and CDR2: GTSNPN, SVGIG (reference sequence). The V gene lost 0 bases and the J gene lost 0 bases, with 15 bases spanning the gap. The CDR3: CAWSVGGAILAKNIQYF. Written as DNA, the CDR3 is TGTGCCTGGAGTGTAGGAGGGGCGATTCTAGCCAAAAACATTCAGTACTTC.

A single count supports this clonotype. The junction does not match germline at one end; this may be a read error. The gene calls are TRBV11-2 and TRBJ2-2; the D gene is possibly TRBD2 (5 bases). Germline values: CDR1 SGHAT, CDR2 FQNNGV. The CDR3 consists of 14 residues. CDR3 residues: CASTNAESTGELFF. The CDR3 region has the DNA TGTGCCAGCACCAACGCCGAGAGCACCGGGGAACTGTTTTTT.

At least ten counts were recorded for this clonotype. V gene TRBV5-6 combines with J gene TRBJ2-3; D call uncertain. V dropped 3 bases and J dropped 2 bases, with 4 bases sitting between them. The CDR3 runs to 12 residues. In germline, CDR1 is SGHDT, CDR2 YYEEEE. DNA for the CDR3: TGTGCCAGCAGCTCCAACACAGATACGCAGTATTTT. Translation gives CASSSNTDTQYF.

Only one count was recorded for this clonotype. V gene TRBV20-1 combines with J gene TRBJ2-7; 7 bases align to TRBD2. Germline values: CDR1 DFQATT, CDR2 SNEGSKA (reference sequence). Trimming cost V 3 bases and J 4 bases; bases outside gene matches: 18. The CDR3 sequence is 17 residues long. CDR3 loop: CSASGLVGGPGTYEQYF. CDR3 DNA sequence: TGCAGTGCTAGTGGACTAGTGGGAGGCCCAGGGACTTACGAGCAGTACTTC.

With respect to this clonotype: A junction boundary mismatches the germline segment, possibly from a read error. The rearrangement joins TRBV6-1 to TRBJ2-6, with TRBD1 as a possible D gene (6 bases). CDR1 is MNHNS and CDR2 is SASEGT in the germline V gene. This CDR3 has 16 amino acids. The CDR3 nucleotides are TGTACCAGCAGTGCCGAGGACAGTTCTGGGGCCAACGTCCTGGCTTTC. Amino acid sequence: CTSSAEDSSGANVLAF.

Here the CDR3 reads CAIKIGGGNTGELFF. In DNA, the CDR3 is TGTGCCATCAAAATCGGGGGAGGGAACACCGGGGAGCTGTTTTTT. The chain is built from TRBV10-3 and TRBJ2-2, with D perhaps TRBD2 (6 bases). The CDR3 is 15 amino acids. Trimming stripped 7 bases from V and 1 base from J, with 13 bases between. Germline V gene sequence: CDR1 ENHRY, CDR2 SYGVKD.

This clonotype was detected ten times or more. The CDR3 protein is CSVRYRTGSMRTEAFF. The CDR3 DNA reads TGCAGCGTCCGTTATAGGACAGGGTCCATGAGGACTGAAGCTTTCTTT. The genes are TRBV29-1 and TRBJ1-1, with 8 bases matching TRBD1. There are 16 residues in the CDR3. Germline lookup yields CDR1 SQVTM and CDR2 ANQGSEA. V lost 6 bases, J lost 5 bases, and 17 bases stayed unmatched.

The V call is TRBV12-3 or TRBV12-4, the J call TRBJ2-7; 8 bases align to TRBD1. V was clipped by 5 bases and J by 4 bases; unmatched bases: 10. The length of the CDR3 is 15 residues. The CDR3 sequence: CASSRHPDRAYEQYF. The CDR3, as DNA: TGTGCCAGCAGTCGCCACCCGGACAGGGCTTACGAGCAGTACTTC.

Ten or more counts support this clonotype. The J gene is TRBJ2-7, the V gene TRBV10-3, with TRBD1 identical over 9 bases. V trimming: 3 bases; J trimming: 4 bases; junction bases outside the gene matches: 4. The CDR3 has 14 amino acids. Germline CDR1 is ENHRY and CDR2 is SYGVKD. CDR3 nucleotides: TGTGCCATCAGTGAAGGGACAGGGAGGTACGAGCAGTACTTC. Its translation: CAISEGTGRYEQYF.

This clonotype was observed a handful of times. V usage is TRBV11-3 and J usage is TRBJ2-7, with TRBD1 identical over 10 bases. The J segment lost 5 bases and the V segment lost 8 bases, leaving 6 bases of the junction unmatched. Germline V lookup: CDR1 SGHNT, CDR2 YENEEA. The CDR3 length is 13 residues. This CDR3 is CASGMTGGNEQYV. In nucleotides, the CDR3 is TGTGCCAGCGGCATGACAGGGGGCAACGAGCAGTACGTC.

V and J are TRBV30 and TRBJ1-5; no definite D call. V dropped 2 bases and J dropped 4 bases, with 9 bases sitting between them. CDR3 length equals 13 residues. In germline, CDR1 is GTSNPN, CDR2 SVGIG (reference sequence). The CDR3 sequence: CAWSSEANQPQHF. The CDR3 DNA reads TGTGCCTGGAGTAGTGAAGCTAATCAGCCCCAGCATTTT.

Concerning this clonotype itself: A read error is possible here, since a much larger clone lies one base away. The chain joins TRBV5-6 to TRBJ2-1; D is ambiguous. The CDR3 sequence is 15 residues long. In germline, CDR1 is SGHDT, CDR2 YYEEEE. The CDR3 loop reads CASSLVAAKRHEQLF. CDR3 bases: TGTGCCAGCAGCTTGGTGGCAGCTAAGAGGCATGAGCAGCTCTTC.

This clonotype was seen at least ten times. The chain has TRBV4-1 and TRBJ2-6; 8 bases match TRBD1. Germline V gene data show CDR1 as MGHRA and CDR2 as YSYEKL. The junction had 18 bases not matched to a gene; V was cut back by 5 bases and J by 0 bases. The CDR3 has 21 amino acids. The CDR3 is CASSSRKPPGQGHSGANVLTF. CDR3 sequence (DNA): TGCGCCAGCAGCTCACGGAAACCACCCGGACAGGGCCACTCTGGGGCCAACGTCCTGACTTTC.

The V and J genes are TRBV12-3 or TRBV12-4 and TRBJ1-2; D gene ambiguous. This CDR3 region has 14 residues. The V and J ends lost 9 bases and 7 bases respectively, with 21 bases between them. The CDR3 sequence is CASSPREGSRGYTF. In DNA, the CDR3 is TGTGCCAGTAGTCCCCGAGAAGGGTCGCGTGGCTACACCTTC.

CDR3 DNA sequence: TGCGCCAGCACCCGATCCCCGTTCCAAGAGACCCAGTACTTC. It specifies CASTRSPFQETQYF. The gene calls are TRBV5-1 and TRBJ2-5; D remains ambiguous. CDR1 SGHRS and CDR2 YFSETQ come from the germline V gene. This CDR3 comprises 14 residues. V shed 6 bases and J shed 1 base, with 13 bases lying between them.

Points on this clonotype: The junction departs from the called germline gene at one end, perhaps through a read error. The chain carries TRBV4-1 and TRBJ2-3; possibly TRBD2 for D (6 bases). Germline V gene sequence: CDR1 MGHRA, CDR2 YSYEKL. The length of the CDR3 is 14 residues. The DNA for the CDR3 is TGCGCCAGCAGAAGAGGCCTACCGGGAGATACGCGGTATTTT. This translates into CASRRGLPGDTRYF.

The chain employs TRBV20-1 and TRBJ1-5; 9 bases align to TRBD1. V trimming: 7 bases; J trimming: 6 bases; junction bases outside the gene matches: 7. The CDR3 extends over 13 amino acids. From germline, CDR1 is DFQATT and CDR2 SNEGSKA (reference sequence). The CDR3 DNA reads TGCAGTGTCCGGACAGGGGATATTCAGCCCCAGCATTTT. This gives the protein CSVRTGDIQPQHF.

As to this clonotype: The junction shows a germline mismatch at one end, possibly a read error. V usage is TRBV4-2 and J usage is TRBJ2-1; D unclear. Germline V gene data show CDR1 as LGHNA and CDR2 as YNFKEQ. The CDR3 runs 13 residues. The CDR3 DNA reads TGTGCCAACAGCTCGACGGTCGGCAATGAGCAGTTCTTC. As protein: CANSSTVGNEQFF.

With respect to this clonotype: The CDR3 does not end in the conserved phenylalanine or tryptophan, so this is likely a read error. J is TRBJ2-7 and V is TRBV4-1; D may be TRBD2 (5 bases). CDR3 length: 16 residues. Trimming took off 1 base at V and 1 base at J, with 14 bases between the two ends. Per the germline V gene, CDR1 is MGHRA and CDR2 is YSYEKL. The CDR3 DNA follows: TGCGCCAGCAGCCAAGGGTTGGGAGAGTTTTCCTACGAGCAGTACTTG. This sequence encodes CASSQGLGEFSYEQYL.

The chain has TRBV11-1 and TRBJ2-7, with D maybe TRBD2 (5 bases). The CDR3 extends over 16 amino acids. The V end lost 5 bases, the J end lost 13 bases, and 30 bases lay between the germline ends. Germline V gene lookup returns CDR1 SGHAT and CDR2 FQDESV (reference sequence). The CDR3 sequence: CASSPGRTRSSYVQYF. The CDR3 nucleotides are TGTGCCAGCAGCCCAGGTCGAACTAGGAGCTCCTACGTGCAATACTTC.

This clonotype was seen more than once but under ten times. Compared with germline, one end of the junction differs, possibly owing to a read error. The chain couples TRBV11-3 to TRBJ2-1; perhaps D is TRBD1 or TRBD2 (6 bases each). Germline V lookup: CDR1 SGHNT, CDR2 YENEEA. CDR3 length: 14 amino acids. The CDR3 loop reads CASSSGGRLNEQSF. The DNA of the CDR3 is TGTGCCAGCAGCTCCGGGGGCCGTCTCAATGAGCAGTCCTTC.

In the case of this clonotype: Compared with germline, one end of the junction differs, possibly owing to a read error. The chain has TRBV11-2 and TRBJ2-5, with no clear D. The CDR3 covers 14 residues. Germline values: CDR1 SGHAT, CDR2 FQNNGV. The CDR3 bases are TGTGCCAGCGGCTTAGATTCCCAGCAAGGGACCCAGTACTTC. Its protein product is CASGLDSQQGTQYF.

This clonotype was seen repeatedly, ten times or more. The chain has TRBV12-3 or TRBV12-4 and TRBJ2-1; D is unclear. Trimming stripped 6 bases from V and 3 bases from J, with 3 bases between. The CDR3 is made up of 11 amino acids. CDR3 bases: TGTGCCAGCAGCCTCTACAATGAGCAGTTCTTC. Translating it yields CASSLYNEQFF.

This clonotype was recorded a few times. Given a much more abundant clone one base away, this may be a read error. J is TRBJ1-5 and V is TRBV10-3, with D possibly being TRBD1 (5 bases). V lost 3 bases and J 6 bases, leaving 12 bases between the germline ends. This CDR3 has 14 residues. Germline V gives CDR1 ENHRY, CDR2 SYGVKD. This CDR3 is CAISEDGGGQPQHF. The DNA for the CDR3 is TGTGCCATCAGTGAAGACGGGGGAGGTCAGCCCCAGCATTTT.